Below, 30 T cell receptor beta chains from the same sample are listed, as sequenced in a study of regulatory T cells in long-lasting Graves disease. Indicated time point: newly diagnosed GD, antithyroid drugs for less than 3 months. Isolated PBMC RNA provided the starting material for the TCR library. The TCR beta library used iRepertoire HTBI primers with Arm-PCR amplification of CDR3. One entry per CDR3 protein results from TCRdb running MiXCR on the multiplex PCR reads. In the table there are roughly 420,000 distinct CDR3 sequences, about 14% of which are singletons. This same sample was also taken into another study, of T cells in Graves' hyperthyroidism and ophthalmopathy.

Here the sequenced sample was peripheral blood mononuclear cells (PBMCs), taken at new diagnosis, from a patient treated with antithyroid drugs. These TCRs come from a woman in her fifties or sixties with Graves disease.

The gene calls are TRBV30 and TRBJ1-6, with 9 bases aligning to TRBD1. With 5 bases clipped from V and 10 bases from J, the junction kept 9 bases outside the gene matches. The CDR3 has 14 amino acids. Germline assignment: CDR1 GTSNPN and CDR2 SVGIG (reference sequence). CDR3 loop: CAWGATGGTSPLHF. CDR3 nucleotides: TGTGCCTGGGGAGCCACAGGGGGCACGTCACCCCTCCACTTT.

This clonotype turned up a few times. V usage is TRBV27 and J usage is TRBJ1-2; a possible D gene is TRBD1 (5 bases). Germline loops: CDR1 MNHEY, CDR2 SMNVEV (reference sequence). Deletions cut 7 bases from V and 5 bases from J, with 26 bases between. This CDR3 has 17 amino acids. The CDR3 loop is CASTAYQPGSTPYGYTF. The DNA for the CDR3 is TGTGCCAGCACCGCGTACCAACCAGGGTCCACACCTTATGGCTACACCTTC.

This clonotype has ten or more counts. The genes are TRBV29-1 and TRBJ1-4, with TRBD1 identical over 8 bases. The V gene's germline CDR1 is SQVTM and CDR2 ANQGSEA. Trimming at V came to 4 bases and at J to 5 bases, leaving 6 bases not matched to a gene. The CDR3 is 14 residues long. The CDR3 DNA follows: TGCAGCGTTGTTGGGACAGGCCTGAATGAAAAACTGTTTTTT. Translation: CSVVGTGLNEKLFF.

This clonotype was counted many times. J is TRBJ1-2 and V is TRBV3-1; tentative D call: TRBD1 (6 bases). CDR3 length: 14 residues. CDR1 is LGHDT and CDR2 is YNNKEL in the germline V gene (reference sequence). V lost 0 bases and J 4 bases, leaving 9 bases between the germline ends. CDR3 region: CASSQEGAFYGYTF. CDR3 coding DNA: TGTGCCAGCAGCCAAGAGGGGGCCTTCTATGGCTACACCTTC.

This clonotype was seen at least ten times. V usage is TRBV11-2 and J usage is TRBJ2-1; D uncertain. There are 12 residues in the CDR3. Looked up from germline, CDR1 is SGHAT and CDR2 is FQNNGV. V lost 1 base to trimming and J lost 7 bases, with 5 bases between them. The CDR3 nucleotides read TGTGCCAGCAGCTTAGTGGAGAATGAGCAGTTCTTC. Protein product: CASSLVENEQFF. The complete variable domain, with remaining parts taken from reference TRBV11-2 and TRBJ2-1, reads EAGVAQSPRYKIIEKRQSVAFWCNPISGHATLYWYQQILGQGPKLLIQFQNNGVVDDSQLPKDRFSAERLKGVDSTLKIQPAKLEDSAVYLCASSLVENEQFFGPGTRLTVL.

The sample holds many counts of this clonotype. The rearrangement uses TRBV11-2 and TRBJ2-7, with D possibly TRBD2 on 6 matching bases. The CDR3 consists of 17 residues. V lost 3 bases to trimming and J lost 3 bases, with 21 bases between them. The germline V gene has CDR1 SGHAT and CDR2 FQNNGV. CDR3 sequence: CASSLGPASAGNYEQYF. The CDR3 region has the DNA TGTGCCAGCAGCTTGGGGCCGGCGTCCGCGGGGAACTACGAGCAGTACTTC.

The chain has TRBV6-1 and TRBJ1-2, with a possible D match to TRBD1 (6 bases). V was clipped by 5 bases and J by 8 bases, with 18 bases between them. The length of the CDR3 is 14 residues. Germline V CDR1 and CDR2: MNHNS, SASEGT. Here the CDR3 reads CASSLQTGPIGYTF. The DNA for the CDR3 is TGTGCCAGCAGTCTCCAGACAGGACCTATCGGCTACACCTTC.

A single count supports this clonotype. The chain employs TRBV5-4 and TRBJ2-2, with TRBD2 identical over 10 bases. This CDR3 region has 16 residues. Looked up from germline, CDR1 is SGHNT and CDR2 is YYREEE (reference sequence). Trimming cost V 4 bases and J 6 bases; bases outside gene matches: 9. In nucleotides, the CDR3 is TGTGCCAGCAGCCCAACCCTAGCGGGAGTTGCCGGGGAGCTGTTTTTT. Translation gives CASSPTLAGVAGELFF.

This clonotype was detected only a few times. The rearrangement links TRBV20-1 to TRBJ1-2, with TRBD1 identical over 10 bases. This CDR3 has 17 residues. J was trimmed by 9 bases and V by 2 bases; bases with no gene match: 18. CDR1 DFQATT and CDR2 SNEGSKA come from the germline V gene (reference sequence). The CDR3 DNA sequence: TGCAGTGCTAGATCCCAACACCGACAGGGGGCGCGTGATCGCTACACCTTC. Protein sequence: CSARSQHRQGARDRYTF.

This clonotype has ten or more counts. In DNA, the CDR3 is TGCGCCAGCAGCTTCGAGGGAGACTATGGCTACACCTTC. Its translation: CASSFEGDYGYTF. This chain links TRBV5-1 with TRBJ1-2; no definite D call. V lost 2 bases and J 3 bases, leaving 8 bases between the germline ends. From germline, CDR1 is SGHRS and CDR2 YFSETQ. The CDR3 is made up of 13 amino acids.

This clonotype was counted ten times or more. This chain uses TRBV11-2 with TRBJ1-5, with a possible D match to TRBD1 (6 bases). The germline V gene has CDR1 SGHAT and CDR2 FQNNGV. Trimming stripped 5 bases from V and 6 bases from J, with 14 bases between. The CDR3 is made up of 14 amino acids. The CDR3 coding sequence is TGTGCCAGCAGCGATACAGGGTGGCGTCAGCCCCAGCATTTT. It is translated as CASSDTGWRQPQHF.

This clonotype occurred many times. This chain joins TRBV28 and TRBJ2-7; 14 positions agree with TRBD2. The CDR3 sequence is 16 residues long. CDR1 and CDR2 (germline): MDHEN, SYDVKM. V was pared by 8 bases and J by 5 bases, with 11 bases of the junction left unmatched. CDR3 residues: CASQGLAGVLENEQYF. The CDR3 DNA reads as TGTGCCAGCCAGGGACTAGCGGGAGTGCTGGAGAACGAGCAGTACTTC.

In its sample, this clonotype was seen many times. This chain uses TRBV20-1 with TRBJ2-4; 7 bases match TRBD1. The germline CDR1 and CDR2 sequences are DFQATT and SNEGSKA (reference sequence). Unmatched junction bases numbered 15, after V lost 0 bases and J lost 13 bases. The length of the CDR3 is 15 residues. The DNA for the CDR3 is TGCAGTGCTAGAGAGGAAGACAGGGCAAGGTTCGGGCAGTACTTC. Its translation is CSAREEDRARFGQYF.

The V gene is TRBV5-8, the J gene TRBJ2-1; possibly TRBD2 for D (6 bases). V was cut by 3 bases and J by 7 bases, with 8 bases left in between. The length of the CDR3 is 12 residues. Germline V lookup: CDR1 SGHTS, CDR2 YDEGEE. The CDR3 region has the DNA TGTGCCAGCAGCTGGGGGGTAAATGAGCAGTTCTTC. Amino acid sequence: CASSWGVNEQFF.

This clonotype has ten or more counts. The chain joins TRBV10-3 to TRBJ2-1; D gene unclear. Trimming took off 2 bases at V and 8 bases at J, with 7 bases between the two ends. CDR1 and CDR2 from the germline V gene are ENHRY and SYGVKD. The CDR3 spans 12 residues. CDR3: CAISEVGDEQFF. CDR3 nucleotide sequence: TGTGCCATCAGTGAGGTTGGTGATGAGCAGTTCTTC.

This chain joins TRBV4-1 and TRBJ2-1, with a tentative D call TRBD1 (5 bases). The CDR3 spans 11 residues. Germline-derived CDR1 and CDR2 are MGHRA and YSYEKL. Trimming removed 1 base from V and 10 bases from J, with 5 bases in between. In nucleotides, the CDR3 is TGCGCCAGCAGCCAAGGACAGGAGCAGTTCTTC. The encoded protein is CASSQGQEQFF.

This clonotype was counted many times. V gene TRBV7-9 combines with J gene TRBJ2-1; 8 positions match TRBD2. V shed 3 bases, J shed 1 base, and the junction held 8 bases outside the gene matches. The CDR3 totals 17 residues. Germline V gene lookup returns CDR1 SEHNR and CDR2 FQNEAQ (reference sequence). CDR3 nucleotide sequence: TGTGCCAGCAGCTTGGGGTCTGTAGCGGGGTCCTACAATGAGCAGTTCTTC. It translates to CASSLGSVAGSYNEQFF.

Points on this clonotype: A single base separates this from a much larger clone, so it may be a read error. The chain uses TRBV7-8 and TRBJ2-5; 10 nucleotides match TRBD1. The germline V gene encodes CDR1 SGHVS and CDR2 FQNEAQ. This CDR3 has 16 residues. The CDR3 DNA reads as TGTGGCAGCAGCTTGGGGACAGGGGTTAGGGCGGAGACCCAGTACTTC. Protein product: CGSSLGTGVRAETQYF. Supplemented by reference TRBV7-8 and TRBJ2-5, the full variable domain reads GAGVSQSPRYKVAKRGQDVALRCDPISGHVSLFWYQQALGQGPEFLTYFQNEAQLDKSGLPSDRFFAERPEGSVSTLKIQRTQQEDSAVYLCGSSLGTGVRAETQYFGPGTRLLVL.

This clonotype appeared a few times. The CDR3 DNA follows: TGTGCCAGCAGTGAAGCGGGACAAGTCGATGAGCAGTTCTTC. This sequence encodes CASSEAGQVDEQFF. This chain connects TRBV25-1 to TRBJ2-1, with D perhaps given as TRBD1 or TRBD2 (6 bases each). Germline V CDR1 and CDR2: MGHDK, SYGVNS. The CDR3 runs 14 residues. V lost 2 bases and J 8 bases, leaving 13 bases between the germline ends.

This clonotype was recorded many times. The CDR3 nucleotides read TGTGCCAGCAGCCCCCGGGACACCTCCTACGAGCAGTACTTC. Encoded protein: CASSPRDTSYEQYF. This chain joins TRBV27 and TRBJ2-7; weak D call: TRBD1 (6 bases). The CDR3 has 14 residues. From germline, CDR1 is MNHEY and CDR2 SMNVEV (reference sequence). V shed 6 bases and J shed 0 bases, with 12 bases lying between them.

This chain uses TRBV11-2 with TRBJ2-3, with D perhaps matching TRBD1 (7 bases). The germline gives CDR1 SGHAT, CDR2 FQNNGV. The CDR3 consists of 15 residues. The V end was cut by 5 bases, the J end by 3 bases, with 15 bases between. The CDR3 coding sequence is TGTGCCAGCAGCGTACCACAGGGGAGGACAGATACGCAGTATTTT. Translating it yields CASSVPQGRTDTQYF.

The sample holds a few counts of this clonotype. The chain couples TRBV27 to TRBJ2-3, with D possibly being TRBD1 (6 bases). V gave up 5 bases and J gave up 10 bases, with 13 bases separating them. The germline V gene has CDR1 MNHEY and CDR2 SMNVEV (reference sequence). CDR3 length equals 12 residues. In DNA, the CDR3 is TGTGCCAGCAGTCCGCAGGGGAAGTCGCAGTATTTT. This translates into CASSPQGKSQYF.

The CDR3 reads CASKGGGNTIYF. Here the CDR3 DNA reads TGTGCCAGCAAGGGGGGTGGAAACACCATATATTTT. The chain combines TRBV7-9 with TRBJ1-3; D might be TRBD1 (6 bases). Trimming cost V 7 bases and J 3 bases, with 7 bases left between them. Germline lookup yields CDR1 SEHNR and CDR2 FQNEAQ (reference sequence). This CDR3 has 12 amino acids.

With respect to this clonotype: A far larger clone differs by one base, so this is likely a read error. The chain couples TRBV7-9 to TRBJ2-5; weak D call: TRBD2 (6 bases). The CDR3 extends over 15 amino acids. Germline lookup yields CDR1 SEHNR and CDR2 FQNEAQ (reference sequence). In DNA form, the CDR3 reads TGTGCCAGCAGCTTAGAAACTAGCACCCACAATGAGCAGCTCTTC. Translated: CASSLETSTHNEQLF.

In its sample, this clonotype was seen many times. V usage is TRBV28 and J usage is TRBJ2-5; D gene uncertain. The CDR3 covers 13 residues. Germline CDR1 is MDHEN and CDR2 is SYDVKM. Between the trimmed V and J ends, which lost 2 bases and 4 bases, there was a span of 8 bases. CDR3 amino acids: CASSLTTPETQYF. DNA of the CDR3: TGTGCCAGCAGTTTAACAACGCCAGAGACCCAGTACTTC.

This clonotype appeared many times. The chain joins TRBV27 to TRBJ2-5; 11 nucleotides agree with TRBD2. CDR1 and CDR2 (germline): MNHEY, SMNVEV (reference sequence). V shed 6 bases, J shed 9 bases, and the junction held 12 bases outside the gene matches. This CDR3 comprises 15 residues. CDR3 sequence reads: CASRVAGGPLRSQYF. The CDR3 coding sequence is TGTGCCAGCAGGGTAGCGGGAGGGCCCCTCCGGTCCCAGTACTTC.

This clonotype was found many times. V usage is TRBV7-8 and J usage is TRBJ1-5, with no clear D. CDR3 length equals 14 residues. CDR1 SGHVS and CDR2 FQNEAQ come from the germline V gene. V gave up 6 bases and J gave up 7 bases, with 16 bases separating them. DNA for the CDR3: TGTGCCAGCAGTCCGGCGGGTTCTGGACAGCCCCAGCATTTT. It codes for CASSPAGSGQPQHF.

Ten or more counts support this clonotype. The V gene is TRBV28, the J gene TRBJ1-2; D possibly corresponds to TRBD1 (6 bases). Per the germline V gene, CDR1 is MDHEN and CDR2 is SYDVKM. The CDR3 length is 17 residues. Trimming took 7 bases from V and 0 from J, leaving 21 bases between them. The CDR3 reads CASTPPPPGAANYGYTF. CDR3 bases: TGTGCCAGCACCCCCCCACCTCCAGGGGCAGCTAACTATGGCTACACCTTC.

This clonotype was recorded at least ten times. The chain couples TRBV30 to TRBJ1-1, with no clear D. The CDR3 consists of 13 residues. Germline CDR1 and CDR2: GTSNPN and SVGIG (reference sequence). Trimming left V 0 bases short and J 4 bases short, with 9 bases between. CDR3 in amino acids: CAWSVLDSTEAFF. CDR3 nucleotide sequence: TGTGCCTGGAGTGTACTGGATAGCACTGAAGCTTTCTTT.

This clonotype has ten or more counts. This chain joins TRBV29-1 and TRBJ1-1, with D perhaps TRBD1 (5 bases). In germline, CDR1 is SQVTM, CDR2 ANQGSEA. The CDR3 is made up of 13 amino acids. Trimming cost V 4 bases and J 7 bases, with 16 bases left between them. The CDR3, as DNA: TGCAGCGTTGCCGGACGGGGGAACGGTGAAGCTTTCTTT. The encoded protein is CSVAGRGNGEAFF.